These 10 T cell receptor beta chains originate from one sample sequenced in a study of Graves' ophthalmopathy and Graves' hyperthyroidism. Investigators amplified TCR beta CDR3 regions from RNA transcripts. Second-round multiplex PCR came after first-round RT-PCR with HTBI primers. In TCRdb, the multiplex PCR reads were re-called with MiXCR into one record per CDR3 protein. The sample yields 150,000 to 200,000 distinct CDR3 sequences, approximately 40% seen once. The specimen was peripheral blood. These receptors were obtained from a man aged 25-45 years with Graves' ophthalmopathy.

In its sample, this clonotype was seen many times. V gene TRBV4-2 combines with J gene TRBJ1-1; TRBD1 matches 11 bases. Germline loops: CDR1 LGHNA, CDR2 YNFKEQ. The length of the CDR3 is 14 residues. V shed 4 bases and J 5 bases; nucleotides not matched to a gene: 3. This CDR3 is CASSPDRGLTEAFF. The CDR3 DNA is TGTGCCAGCAGCCCGGACAGGGGGCTAACTGAAGCTTTCTTT.

This clonotype came up many times. The J gene is TRBJ2-4, the V gene TRBV12-3 or TRBV12-4, with no clear D. V was pared by 2 bases and J by 10 bases, with 18 bases between. The CDR3 covers 15 residues. CDR3 sequence (DNA): TGTGCCAGCAGTTTAACGGACCGGGTTAAGTGGATTCAGTACTTC. Translation gives CASSLTDRVKWIQYF.

At least ten counts were recorded for this clonotype. The rearrangement links TRBV7-2 to TRBJ2-5; weak D call: TRBD2 (6 bases). V dropped 1 base and J dropped 5 bases, with 8 bases sitting between them. The CDR3 contains 13 residues. Germline V gives CDR1 SGHTA, CDR2 FQGNSA. DNA of the CDR3: TGTGCCAGCAGCTTAGTACGGGGGGAGACCCAGTACTTC. This sequence encodes CASSLVRGETQYF.

This clonotype was counted only a few times. The chain couples TRBV6-2 or TRBV6-3 to TRBJ2-7, with D possibly being TRBD1 (6 bases). The ends were cut back, 8 bases at V and 6 bases at J, with 17 bases in the middle. CDR3 length equals 13 residues. Germline CDR1 and CDR2: MNHEY and SVGEGT. The CDR3 is CASVRNRESEQYF. The DNA for the CDR3 is TGTGCCAGCGTTCGGAACAGGGAATCCGAGCAGTACTTC.

At least ten counts were recorded for this clonotype. The rearrangement links TRBV5-5 to TRBJ1-6; a possible D gene is TRBD1 (5 bases). The CDR3 is 15 residues long. V shed 4 bases and J shed 8 bases, with 16 bases lying between them. CDR1 is SGHKS and CDR2 is YYEKEE in the germline V gene (reference sequence). The CDR3 region is CASSPRGGPDSPLHF. The CDR3 region has the DNA TGTGCCAGCAGCCCTAGGGGAGGGCCGGATTCACCCCTCCACTTT.

The chain uses TRBV28 and TRBJ1-1; perhaps TRBD1 as D (6 bases). Trimming pared 1 base from V and 4 bases from J, leaving 16 bases between. Germline values: CDR1 MDHEN, CDR2 SYDVKM. This CDR3 is 16 amino acids long. The CDR3 sequence: CASSLYRTVGSTEAFF. For the CDR3, the DNA is TGTGCCAGCAGTTTATACAGGACAGTAGGGAGCACTGAAGCTTTCTTT.

This clonotype occurred many times. The junction and the germline gene differ at one end; a read error may be behind it. The genes are TRBV11-3 and TRBJ1-1; 9 bases line up with TRBD1. The length of the CDR3 is 17 residues. Germline V gene data show CDR1 as SGHNT and CDR2 as YENEEA. The CDR3 bases are TGTGCCAGCACCTTATACAGGGGGCCTGGCCCGAACACTGAAGCTTTCTTT. This codes for CASTLYRGPGPNTEAFF. Filled out from reference TRBV11-3 and TRBJ1-1, the complete variable domain reads EAGVVQSPRYKIIEKKQPVAFWCNPISGHNTLYWYLQNLGQGPELLIRYENEEAVDDSQLPKDRFSAERLKGVDSTLKIQPAELGDSAVYLCASTLYRGPGPNTEAFFGQGTRLTVV.

This clonotype was seen ten or more times. This chain links TRBV28 with TRBJ2-2; 11 nucleotides agree with TRBD1. The CDR3 length is 15 residues. The V gene end was trimmed by 4 bases and the J gene end by 3 bases; junction bases not matched to a gene: 1. Looked up from germline, CDR1 is MDHEN and CDR2 is SYDVKM. Here the CDR3 DNA reads TGTGCCAGCAGTTCGGGACAGGGGGACACCGGGGAGCTGTTTTTT. Its protein is CASSSGQGDTGELFF. Using reference TRBV28 and TRBJ2-2 for the parts outside the CDR3, the full variable domain is DVKVTQSSRYLVKRTGEKVFLECVQDMDHENMFWYRQDPGLGLRLIYFSYDVKMKEKGDIPEGYSVSREKKERFSLILESASTNQTSMYLCASSSGQGDTGELFFGEGSRLTVL.

This clonotype turned up a few times. V and J are TRBV6-1 and TRBJ2-2; 9 nucleotides agree with TRBD1. CDR1 and CDR2 (germline): MNHNS, SASEGT. V was pared by 5 bases and J by 8 bases, with 9 bases of the junction left unmatched. This CDR3 comprises 15 residues. The CDR3 nucleotides read TGTGCCAGCAGTCCCCCGGACAGGGGCCAAGGGGAGCTGTTTTTT. The encoded protein is CASSPPDRGQGELFF.

The table lists this clonotype with many counts. This chain connects TRBV27 to TRBJ1-6; 9 positions agree with TRBD1. Germline V CDR1 and CDR2: MNHEY, SMNVEV (reference sequence). This CDR3 region has 16 residues. V shed 6 bases, J shed 8 bases, and the junction held 11 bases outside the gene matches. CDR3 nucleotides: TGTGCCAGCAGCGTACTCGGGACAGGGCTGTATTCACCCCTCCACTTT. Its protein product is CASSVLGTGLYSPLHF.